These 10 T cell receptor beta chains originate from one sample sequenced in a study of regulatory T cells in long-lasting Graves disease. Time point in this sample: persistent/refractory GD, antithyroid drugs over 5 years with positive TRAb. After RNA was extracted from PBMCs, the TCR library was made from it. Arm-PCR of CDR3 regions and iRepertoire HTBI primers were the basis on which TCR beta libraries were built. Each CDR3 protein is one row after TCRdb ran MiXCR on the multiplex PCR reads. The sample lists more than 350,000 distinct CDR3 sequences; over 20% were seen once. Sequenced here: peripheral blood mononuclear cells (PBMCs), sampled when the disease was refractory, from a patient treated with antithyroid drugs. The receptors were gathered from a female donor with Graves disease.

This clonotype was seen ten or more times. V and J are TRBV12-3 or TRBV12-4 and TRBJ2-5; TRBD2 agrees at 8 bases. The CDR3 is 15 amino acids. V dropped 6 bases and J dropped 5; count of bases not matched to a gene: 11. DNA of the CDR3: TGTGCCAGCAGCCCGGGGGGGGCAGGAGGGGAGACCCAGTACTTC. It encodes CASSPGGAGGETQYF.

The CDR3, as DNA: TGTGCCAGCAGCTTAAACAGCGGGAGTTATGAGCAGTTCTTC. Its translation: CASSLNSGSYEQFF. The genes are TRBV11-2 and TRBJ2-1; TRBD2 matches 8 bases. The CDR3 sequence is 14 residues long. Trimming removed 2 bases from V and 8 bases from J; junction bases left unmatched: 5. Germline V lookup: CDR1 SGHAT, CDR2 FQNNGV.

Concerning this clonotype: Given a much more abundant clone one base away, this may be a read error. The rearrangement links TRBV6-2 or TRBV6-3 to TRBJ1-2, with 7 bases lining up with TRBD1. Looked up from germline, CDR1 is MNHEY and CDR2 is SVGEGT. The CDR3 length is 13 residues. The CDR3 nucleotides are TGTGCCAGCAGACAGGGGCCTAACTATGGCCACACCTTC. Encoded protein: CASRQGPNYGHTF.

The chain has TRBV29-1 and TRBJ2-1; 9 nucleotides match TRBD2. The CDR3 consists of 16 residues. With 6 bases clipped from V and 5 bases from J, the junction kept 14 bases outside the gene matches. Germline V CDR1 and CDR2: SQVTM, ANQGSEA. In DNA form, the CDR3 reads TGCAGCGTGAACCCGTGGGGGACTAGCATAAACAATGAGCAGTTCTTC. This translates into CSVNPWGTSINNEQFF.

As regards this clonotype: A single base separates this from a much larger clone, so it may be a read error. The chain couples TRBV20-1 to TRBJ1-5, with D uncertain. The CDR3 sequence is 12 residues long. Per the germline V gene, CDR1 is DFQATT and CDR2 is SNEGSKA (reference sequence). Trimming cost V 6 bases and J 6 bases, with 12 bases left between them. The CDR3 DNA is TGCAGTGCCGGGCGAGAGGCTCAGCCCCAGCATTTT. Encoded protein: CSAGREAQPQHF.

The chain couples TRBV24-1 to TRBJ2-1, with D tentatively TRBD2 (6 bases). Germline V lookup: CDR1 KGHDR, CDR2 SFDVKD. The CDR3 consists of 16 residues. The V gene lost 5 bases and the J gene lost 7 bases, with 20 bases spanning the gap. The CDR3 region is CATSVGHTTSANEQFF. In DNA, the CDR3 is TGTGCCACCAGTGTCGGACACACGACTAGTGCGAATGAGCAGTTCTTC.

This clonotype was seen a few times. The J gene is TRBJ2-5, the V gene TRBV19; 9 nucleotides agree with TRBD2. This CDR3 is built from 15 residues. Trimming took 6 bases from V and 1 from J; bases not matched to a gene: 6. Germline V gene data show CDR1 as LNHDA and CDR2 as SQIVND (reference sequence). The CDR3 loop reads CASRHSGRSQETQYF. DNA of the CDR3: TGTGCCAGTAGACACAGCGGGAGGTCCCAAGAGACCCAGTACTTC.

Notes on this clonotype: With a much larger clone just one base away, this may be a read error. The V and J genes are TRBV12-3 or TRBV12-4 and TRBJ2-2, with D possibly matching TRBD2 (5 bases). The CDR3 contains 15 residues. V was shortened by 1 base and J by 6 bases, with 12 bases between the two germline ends. CDR3 in DNA: TGTGCCAGCAGTTTAGGACCGGGGTTGGCCGGGGAGCTGTTTTTT. Residues: CASSLGPGLAGELFF.

The chain uses TRBV4-1 and TRBJ2-7, with no clear D. CDR3 length: 16 amino acids. V gave up 5 bases and J gave up 0 bases, with 17 bases separating them. Germline CDR1 reads MGHRA; CDR2 reads YSYEKL. The CDR3 DNA follows: TGCGCCAGCAGCGAACGACCTGGCGGCTCCTCCTACGAGCAGTACTTC. Residues: CASSERPGGSSYEQYF.

The gene calls are TRBV12-3 or TRBV12-4 and TRBJ2-3; 7 bases align to TRBD2. This CDR3 spans 16 amino acids. V lost 5 bases, J lost 0 bases, and 8 bases stayed unmatched. The CDR3 loop is CASSAILASSTDTQYF. The CDR3 DNA follows: TGTGCCAGCAGTGCCATACTAGCGAGCAGCACAGATACGCAGTATTTT.